A selection of T cell receptor beta chains follows, all from one sample in a study of cytomegalovirus exposure and HLA in healthy donors. Clones were sequenced by immunoSEQ multiplex PCR, and TCRdb holds only the in-frame ones, with some missing. This table holds around 180,000 clones, 85% found once. Sequencing was carried out using PBMCs. These receptors originate from a boy between 2 and 15 years old in good health and CMV-seronegative. Both conserved end residues are part of each CDR3. D genes are given only for firm matches. Some rows have no size entry. The others give once, few or many, or a class for an expanded clone.

V: TRBV5-6
size: .
D: .
J: TRBJ1-2
CDR3: CASSLAPRGWHCGYTF
DNA: TGTGCCAGCAGCTTGGCGCCGAGGGGGTGGCACTGTGGCTACACCTTC

V: TRBV5-8
size: .
D: .
J: TRBJ2-5
CDR3: CASKGVRQETQYF
DNA: TGTGCCAGCAAGGGGGTCCGCCAAGAGACCCAGTACTTC

V: TRBV2
size: .
D: .
J: TRBJ1-1
CDR3: CASSPRGRDTEAFF
DNA: TGTGCCAGCAGCCCGCGTGGGCGCGACACTGAAGCTTTCTTT

V: TRBV28
size: once
D: .
J: TRBJ2-4
CDR3: CASSWRGLIRNIQYF
DNA: TGTGCCAGCAGTTGGCGGGGTCTTATCAGAAACATTCAGTACTTC

V: TRBV6-4
size: .
D: TRBD2
J: TRBJ2-1
CDR3: CASSRTSGQPKINNEQFF
DNA: TGTGCCAGCAGCCGGACTAGCGGCCAACCCAAGATAAACAATGAGCAGTTCTTC

V: TRBV2
size: once
D: TRBD2
J: TRBJ2-1
CDR3: CASSVERGSYNEQFF
DNA: TGTGCCAGCAGTGTGGAGCGGGGGTCCTACAATGAGCAGTTCTTC

V: TRBV28
size: .
D: .
J: TRBJ1-2
CDR3: CASTEGRVTYGYTF
DNA: TGTGCCAGCACCGAGGGGAGGGTGACCTATGGCTACACCTTC

V: TRBV5-1
size: once
D: TRBD2
J: TRBJ2-1
CDR3: CASSLSGSGNEQFF
DNA: TGCGCCAGCAGCTTGAGCGGGAGCGGCAATGAGCAGTTCTTC

V: TRBV6-1
size: .
D: .
J: TRBJ1-5
CDR3: CATQRDLPQHF
DNA: TGTGCCACCCAGAGAGACTTGCCCCAGCATTTT

V: TRBV7-9
size: .
D: TRBD1
J: TRBJ1-6
CDR3: CSSSQWGGQGNSPLHF
DNA: TGTTCCAGCAGCCAATGGGGGGGACAGGGGAATTCACCCCTCCACTTT

V: TRBV6-1
size: .
D: .
J: TRBJ2-2
CDR3: CAGTQVNTGELFF
DNA: TGTGCCGGCACCCAGGTTAACACCGGGGAGCTGTTTTTT

V: TRBV2
size: .
D: .
J: TRBJ2-7
CDR3: CASSLQPYEQYF
DNA: TGTGCCAGCAGTTTACAGCCTTACGAGCAGTACTTC

V: TRBV19
size: few
D: .
J: TRBJ1-5
CDR3: CASSIDQGNQPQHF
DNA: TGTGCCAGTAGTATAGATCAGGGGAATCAGCCCCAGCATTTT

V: TRBV2
size: .
D: .
J: TRBJ2-1
CDR3: CASSGQGNPIPQFF
DNA: TGTGCCAGCAGCGGCCAGGGTAATCCGATACCGCAGTTCTTC

V: TRBV4-2
size: .
D: .
J: TRBJ2-3
CDR3: CASSQGGPGKGDTQYF
DNA: TGTGCCAGCAGCCAAGGAGGTCCCGGGAAGGGAGATACGCAGTATTTT